This T cell receptor beta chain was sequenced in a study of blood T cells in healthy people across ages. Overall study: There was about one barcoded beta molecule captured by template switching per two T cells.

This clonotype turned up a few times. Its antigen is not known. Alongside a J-beta primer mix, a sample-barcoded 5' primer served in a second PCR lasting 7 to 11 cycles. TCRdb analysed the 5' RACE reads with MiXCR anew, one entry per CDR3 protein. The sample includes some 880,000 distinct CDR3 sequences, about 36% of them seen just once. The CDR3 sequence is 15 residues long. V lost 4 bases to trimming and J lost 4 bases; unmatched junction nucleotides: 5. CDR1 MNHEY and CDR2 SVGAGI come from the germline V gene. Study-wide results and limits: Higher diversity and more naive CD4+ cells were features of long-lived donors, compared to aged donors.

Sample: blood. The chain couples TRBV6-5 to TRBJ2-3; 10 bases fit TRBD1. The source of this sequence is a young man in good health. The CDR3, as DNA: TGTGCCAGCAGTTTCTGGGGACAGGGGTCAGATACGCAGTATTTT. It encodes CASSFWGQGSDTQYF.